The rows below give T cell receptor beta chains drawn from one sample of a study of shared clonotypes between healthy human individuals. Assay used: immunoSEQ multiplex PCR; TCRdb lists only in-frame clones, some missing. The data show under 1,100,000 clones, about 80% seen once. What was sequenced was memory CD4+ T cells sorted from blood. The receptors here all came from a man between 18 and 29 years old in good health. Each CDR3 is given with its conserved first and last residue. D genes are given only for firm matches. Expanded clones get a size class; other rows say once, few or many, or leave the size out.

v_gene: TRBV7-9; j_gene: TRBJ2-7; abundance: few; d_gene: TRBD1; CDR3nt: TGTGCCAGCAGCTTAGGATCAGGGGGCCTGGGAGAGCAGTACTTC; CDR3aa: CASSLGSGGLGEQYF
v_gene: TRBV5-4; j_gene: TRBJ2-3; abundance: NA; d_gene: NA; CDR3nt: TGTGCCAGCAGCTCTGGAAGTCTAGGCACAGATACGCAGTATTTT; CDR3aa: CASSSGSLGTDTQYF
v_gene: TRBV7-6; j_gene: TRBJ2-1; abundance: NA; d_gene: NA; CDR3nt: TGTGCCAGCAGCTTAATGGCGGGAACCTACAATGAGCAGTTCTTC; CDR3aa: CASSLMAGTYNEQFF
v_gene: TRBV5-1; j_gene: TRBJ2-3; abundance: NA; d_gene: TRBD1; CDR3nt: TGCGCCAGCAGCCGGAAGACGACAGGGGGCATAGGAGATACGCAGTATTTT; CDR3aa: CASSRKTTGGIGDTQYF
v_gene: TRBV27; j_gene: TRBJ2-7; abundance: NA; d_gene: TRBD2; CDR3nt: TGTGCCAGCAGTTCCCCGGGAGGGCGATCCGAGCAGTACTTC; CDR3aa: CASSSPGGRSEQYF
v_gene: TRBV19; j_gene: TRBJ1-6; abundance: NA; d_gene: TRBD1; CDR3nt: TGTGCCAGTAGCCCGGGACAGGGTTTCGATAATTCACCCCTCCACTTT; CDR3aa: CASSPGQGFDNSPLHF
v_gene: TRBV7-3; j_gene: TRBJ2-2; abundance: NA; d_gene: NA; CDR3nt: TGTGCCAGCAGCCCTAGGGGGACGAACACCGGGGAGCTGTTTTTT; CDR3aa: CASSPRGTNTGELFF
v_gene: TRBV27; j_gene: TRBJ1-5; abundance: NA; d_gene: NA; CDR3nt: TGTGCCAGCAGTTTATTGGGGGCTAGCAATCAGCCCCAGCATTTT; CDR3aa: CASSLLGASNQPQHF
v_gene: TRBV19; j_gene: TRBJ1-4; abundance: once; d_gene: NA; CDR3nt: TGTGCCAGTAGCTCAGGGAGGCAAAAACTGTTTTTT; CDR3aa: CASSSGRQKLFF
v_gene: TRBV19; j_gene: TRBJ2-2; abundance: NA; d_gene: TRBD1; CDR3nt: TGTGCCAGTTGTAACACAGGGGGCACCGGGGAGCTGTTTTTT; CDR3aa: CASCNTGGTGELFF
v_gene: TRBV6-5; j_gene: TRBJ2-7; abundance: NA; d_gene: TRBD1; CDR3nt: TGTGCCAGCAGCGAGGGACAGTATAACTCCTACGAGCAGTACTTC; CDR3aa: CASSEGQYNSYEQYF
v_gene: TRBV5-3; j_gene: TRBJ1-3; abundance: few; d_gene: NA; CDR3nt: TGTGCCAGTAACTGGATCCCGAGGTATTTT; CDR3aa: CASNWIPRYF
v_gene: TRBV6-6; j_gene: TRBJ2-6; abundance: NA; d_gene: TRBD1; CDR3nt: TGTGCCAGCAGAAATCAGGGGGCTGGGGCCAACGTCCTGACTTTC; CDR3aa: CASRNQGAGANVLTF
v_gene: TRBV4-1; j_gene: TRBJ1-2; abundance: NA; d_gene: NA; CDR3nt: TGCGCCAGCAGCCAAGGGCACGCCTATGGCTACACCTTC; CDR3aa: CASSQGHAYGYTF
v_gene: TRBV6-5; j_gene: TRBJ2-1; abundance: NA; d_gene: NA; CDR3nt: TGTGCCAGCAGTTACTCGCAGATCAATGAGCAGTTCTTC; CDR3aa: CASSYSQINEQFF
v_gene: TRBV4-1; j_gene: TRBJ2-7; abundance: NA; d_gene: NA; CDR3nt: TGCGCCAGCAGCCCTCTTCTAGCCCCCTCCTACGAGCAGTACTTC; CDR3aa: CASSPLLAPSYEQYF
v_gene: TRBV4-1; j_gene: TRBJ2-3; abundance: NA; d_gene: NA; CDR3nt: TGCGCCAGCAGCCAAGATTTCGATAGCGGAAGACCATATACGCAGTATTTT; CDR3aa: CASSQDFDSGRPYTQYF
v_gene: TRBV2; j_gene: TRBJ1-4; abundance: NA; d_gene: NA; CDR3nt: TGTGCCAGCAGCCGATATAGAAATGAAAAACTGTTTTTT; CDR3aa: CASSRYRNEKLFF
v_gene: TRBV5-6; j_gene: TRBJ1-1; abundance: NA; d_gene: TRBD1; CDR3nt: TGTGCCAGCAGCTACAAGGGACAGGGGGTTTTGGCTGAAGCTTTCTTT; CDR3aa: CASSYKGQGVLAEAFF
v_gene: TRBV27; j_gene: TRBJ1-2; abundance: NA; d_gene: TRBD1; CDR3nt: TGTGCCAGCAGTCCGCGACAGGGGGGCGGAACTAACTATGGCTACACCTTC; CDR3aa: CASSPRQGGGTNYGYTF
v_gene: TRBV6-5; j_gene: TRBJ2-2; abundance: NA; d_gene: NA; CDR3nt: TGTGCCAGCAGTGTTTGGGGGGACACCGGGGAGCTGTTTTTT; CDR3aa: CASSVWGDTGELFF
v_gene: TRBV28; j_gene: TRBJ1-5; abundance: NA; d_gene: TRBD1; CDR3nt: TGTGCCAGCAGCCCTGGGACAGGGCTGTACAGCAATCAGCCCCAGCATTTT; CDR3aa: CASSPGTGLYSNQPQHF
v_gene: TRBV6-1; j_gene: TRBJ1-4; abundance: few; d_gene: NA; CDR3nt: TGTGCCAGCAGTGAGGGGGGAGGGACAAAACTGTTTTTT; CDR3aa: CASSEGGGTKLFF
v_gene: TRBV19; j_gene: TRBJ2-3; abundance: NA; d_gene: TRBD2; CDR3nt: TGTGCCAGCAACCTAGCGGGAAAGACCACAGATACGCAGTATTTT; CDR3aa: CASNLAGKTTDTQYF
v_gene: TRBV11-3; j_gene: TRBJ2-1; abundance: once; d_gene: TRBD1; CDR3nt: TGTGCCAGCAGCCTGGGGACAGGGTCCTACAATGAGCAGTTCTTC; CDR3aa: CASSLGTGSYNEQFF
v_gene: TRBV2; j_gene: TRBJ2-7; abundance: once; d_gene: NA; CDR3nt: TGTGCCAGCAGGCCCGACCTTTCGGAGCAGTACTTC; CDR3aa: CASRPDLSEQYF
v_gene: TRBV5-4; j_gene: TRBJ2-7; abundance: NA; d_gene: TRBD2; CDR3nt: TGTGCCAGCAGACGGGGACTAGCGGGGACCGAGCAGTACTTC; CDR3aa: CASRRGLAGTEQYF
v_gene: TRBV5-6; j_gene: TRBJ1-1; abundance: NA; d_gene: NA; CDR3nt: TGTGCTAGCAGCTGGTGGGGGATGAACACTGAAGCTTTCTTT; CDR3aa: CASSWWGMNTEAFF
v_gene: TRBV4-3; j_gene: TRBJ1-1; abundance: NA; d_gene: TRBD1; CDR3nt: TGCGCCAGCAGCGGTGGGACAGGGGTGAAACGGAACACTGAAGCTTTCTTT; CDR3aa: CASSGGTGVKRNTEAFF
v_gene: TRBV27; j_gene: TRBJ2-7; abundance: NA; d_gene: NA; CDR3nt: TGTGCCAGCAGCCGCGGACAGTTCTACGAGCAGTACTTC; CDR3aa: CASSRGQFYEQYF
v_gene: TRBV7-2; j_gene: TRBJ1-6; abundance: NA; d_gene: NA; CDR3nt: TGTGCCAGCAGCTTAGATTTTTCACCCCTCCACTTT; CDR3aa: CASSLDFSPLHF
v_gene: TRBV9; j_gene: TRBJ1-6; abundance: NA; d_gene: NA; CDR3nt: TGTGCCAGCAGCCCCGACAGCCGGGGCGATTCACCCCTCCACTTT; CDR3aa: CASSPDSRGDSPLHF
v_gene: TRBV18; j_gene: TRBJ2-3; abundance: NA; d_gene: NA; CDR3nt: TGTGCCAGCTCACCCCCAGGGGGCACAGATACGCAGTATTTT; CDR3aa: CASSPPGGTDTQYF
v_gene: TRBV5-4; j_gene: TRBJ2-7; abundance: NA; d_gene: TRBD2; CDR3nt: TGTGCCAGCAGCATCGGGGGACTAGCGGGAGTCGACGAGCAGTACTTC; CDR3aa: CASSIGGLAGVDEQYF
v_gene: TRBV4-3; j_gene: TRBJ2-1; abundance: NA; d_gene: NA; CDR3nt: TGCGCCAGCAGCCAAGAGGGGGGTTCGAATAGTCGCGGTGAGCAGTTCTTC; CDR3aa: CASSQEGGSNSRGEQFF
v_gene: TRBV7-2; j_gene: TRBJ2-2; abundance: once; d_gene: NA; CDR3nt: TGTGCCAGCAGCTTAGTCAGAACGAACACCGGGGAGCTGTTTTTT; CDR3aa: CASSLVRTNTGELFF
v_gene: TRBV11-2; j_gene: TRBJ2-1; abundance: NA; d_gene: NA; CDR3nt: TGTGCCAGCAGCCCCGTGTCCACCGGTTACAATGAGCAGTTCTTC; CDR3aa: CASSPVSTGYNEQFF
v_gene: TRBV15; j_gene: TRBJ1-1; abundance: once; d_gene: NA; CDR3nt: TGTGCCACCAGCAGAGAAAAAGGGCCGGCTTTCTTT; CDR3aa: CATSREKGPAFF
v_gene: TRBV28; j_gene: TRBJ1-4; abundance: NA; d_gene: TRBD1; CDR3nt: TGTGCCAGCAGCCCGGACAGGCTGCGTGAAAAACTGTTTTTT; CDR3aa: CASSPDRLREKLFF
v_gene: TRBV28; j_gene: TRBJ2-2; abundance: NA; d_gene: NA; CDR3nt: TGTGCCAGCAGTTCGGGGGGCGCTAACACCGGGGAGCTGTTTTTT; CDR3aa: CASSSGGANTGELFF
v_gene: TRBV9; j_gene: TRBJ2-3; abundance: NA; d_gene: NA; CDR3nt: TGTGCCAGCAGCCGAGACTCAGGGGCGCAGTATTTT; CDR3aa: CASSRDSGAQYF